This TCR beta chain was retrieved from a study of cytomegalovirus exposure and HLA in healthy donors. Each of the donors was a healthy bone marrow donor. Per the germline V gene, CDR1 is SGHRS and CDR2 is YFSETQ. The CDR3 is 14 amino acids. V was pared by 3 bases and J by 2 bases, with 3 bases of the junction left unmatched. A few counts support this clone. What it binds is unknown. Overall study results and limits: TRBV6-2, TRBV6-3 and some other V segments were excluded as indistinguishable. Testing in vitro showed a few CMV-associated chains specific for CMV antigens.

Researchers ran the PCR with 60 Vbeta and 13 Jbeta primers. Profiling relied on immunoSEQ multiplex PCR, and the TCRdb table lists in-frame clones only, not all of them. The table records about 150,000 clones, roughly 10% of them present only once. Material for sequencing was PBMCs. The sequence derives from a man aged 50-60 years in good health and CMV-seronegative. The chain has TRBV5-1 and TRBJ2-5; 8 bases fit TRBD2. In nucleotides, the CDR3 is TGCGCCAGCAGCTCGACTAGCGCTCAAGAGACCCAGTACTTC. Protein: CASSSTSAQETQYF.